A selection of T cell receptor beta chains follows, all from one sample in a study of blood T cells in healthy people across ages. TCRdb re-called the 5' RACE reads with MiXCR, one entry per CDR3 protein. Here the sample spans about 1.1 million distinct CDR3 sequences, approximately 38% being singletons. Sequenced sample: blood. Receptors were obtained from a man between 18 and 29 years old in good health. Both conserved end residues are part of each CDR3. Fields, in order: clone size, J gene, V gene, D gene, CDR3 protein, CDR3 DNA. A D gene is named only where the DNA matches it firmly. Not all rows give a size; the values are once, few, many and, for expanded clones, a class.

clone size: many
J gene: TRBJ2-1
V gene: TRBV6-6
D gene: .
CDR3 protein: CASKEDEQFF
CDR3 DNA: TGTGCCAGCAAGGAGGATGAGCAGTTCTTC

clone size: .
J gene: TRBJ1-5
V gene: TRBV20-1
D gene: .
CDR3 protein: CSARGRGGRPQHF
CDR3 DNA: TGCAGTGCTAGAGGCCGGGGCGGTCGGCCCCAGCATTTT

clone size: .
J gene: TRBJ1-2
V gene: TRBV6-1
D gene: .
CDR3 protein: CASTDVGQVNGYTF
CDR3 DNA: TGTGCCAGCACTGACGTGGGACAAGTTAATGGCTACACCTTC

clone size: once
J gene: TRBJ1-6
V gene: TRBV6-2/TRBV6-3
D gene: .
CDR3 protein: CASSDLGGIDPHF
CDR3 DNA: TGTGCCAGCAGTGACCTTGGGGGCATAGACCCCCACTTT

clone size: .
J gene: TRBJ2-5
V gene: TRBV20-1
D gene: TRBD2
CDR3 protein: CSASNRLAEETQYF
CDR3 DNA: TGCAGTGCTAGCAACAGACTAGCGGAAGAGACCCAGTACTTC

clone size: .
J gene: TRBJ1-2
V gene: TRBV2
D gene: .
CDR3 protein: CASSDTGNNTF
CDR3 DNA: TGTGCCAGCAGTGATACAGGGAACAACACCTTC

clone size: .
J gene: TRBJ1-2
V gene: TRBV28
D gene: .
CDR3 protein: CASSFGGFDGYTF
CDR3 DNA: TGTGCCAGCAGTTTTGGGGGATTCGATGGCTACACCTTC

clone size: .
J gene: TRBJ2-3
V gene: TRBV7-3
D gene: .
CDR3 protein: CASSLTLQGADTQYF
CDR3 DNA: TGTGCCAGCAGCTTAACGCTTCAAGGGGCAGATACGCAGTATTTT

clone size: few
J gene: TRBJ2-5
V gene: TRBV4-3
D gene: .
CDR3 protein: CASSRGGSETQYF
CDR3 DNA: TGCGCCAGCAGCCGAGGGGGTTCAGAGACCCAGTACTTC

clone size: few
J gene: TRBJ2-3
V gene: TRBV4-2
D gene: TRBD2
CDR3 protein: CASSRRGGPSADTQYF
CDR3 DNA: TGTGCCAGCAGCCGGCGGGGGGGCCCGTCCGCAGATACGCAGTATTTT

clone size: .
J gene: TRBJ2-3
V gene: TRBV2
D gene: TRBD2
CDR3 protein: CANEAGGPPDTQYF
CDR3 DNA: TGTGCCAACGAAGCGGGGGGGCCCCCAGATACGCAGTATTTT

clone size: once
J gene: TRBJ2-3
V gene: TRBV29-1
D gene: .
CDR3 protein: CSGSRADTQYF
CDR3 DNA: TGCAGCGGTAGCAGGGCAGATACGCAGTATTTT

clone size: .
J gene: TRBJ2-7
V gene: TRBV27
D gene: TRBD1
CDR3 protein: CASSLGQGAYNEQYF
CDR3 DNA: TGTGCCAGCAGTTTGGGACAGGGGGCCTACAATGAGCAGTACTTC

clone size: .
J gene: TRBJ2-5
V gene: TRBV20-1
D gene: .
CDR3 protein: CSARASTQETQYF
CDR3 DNA: TGCAGTGCTAGAGCTAGTACCCAAGAGACCCAGTACTTC

clone size: .
J gene: TRBJ1-6
V gene: TRBV5-1
D gene: TRBD1
CDR3 protein: CASSRTGAPNSPLHF
CDR3 DNA: TGCGCCAGCAGCAGGACAGGGGCCCCCAATTCACCCCTCCACTTT

clone size: few
J gene: TRBJ2-5
V gene: TRBV6-1
D gene: .
CDR3 protein: CASSESGRGRTQYF
CDR3 DNA: TGTGCCAGCAGTGAATCGGGGCGTGGGAGGACCCAGTACTTC

clone size: .
J gene: TRBJ1-2
V gene: TRBV20-1
D gene: .
CDR3 protein: CSARGRGGNYGYTF
CDR3 DNA: TGCAGTGCTAGAGGGAGAGGGGGAAACTATGGCTACACCTTC

clone size: .
J gene: TRBJ1-5
V gene: TRBV6-2/TRBV6-3
D gene: .
CDR3 protein: CASAGGNQPQHF
CDR3 DNA: TGTGCCAGCGCGGGAGGCAATCAGCCCCAGCATTTT

clone size: .
J gene: TRBJ1-5
V gene: TRBV11-2
D gene: .
CDR3 protein: CASSLEPYQPQHF
CDR3 DNA: TGTGCCAGCAGCTTAGAACCCTATCAGCCCCAGCATTTT

clone size: few
J gene: TRBJ1-5
V gene: TRBV7-6
D gene: TRBD1
CDR3 protein: CASSPPPDRADYSNQPQHF
CDR3 DNA: TGTGCCAGCAGCCCCCCTCCGGACAGGGCCGATTATAGCAATCAGCCCCAGCATTTT

clone size: .
J gene: TRBJ2-3
V gene: TRBV7-8
D gene: TRBD2
CDR3 protein: CASSLDPGLRTDTQYF
CDR3 DNA: TGTGCCAGCAGCTTGGACCCGGGACTACGCACAGATACGCAGTATTTT

clone size: .
J gene: TRBJ2-2
V gene: TRBV20-1
D gene: TRBD2
CDR3 protein: CSAKLAGSNTGELFF
CDR3 DNA: TGCAGTGCTAAATTAGCGGGGTCGAACACCGGGGAGCTGTTTTTT

clone size: few
J gene: TRBJ2-3
V gene: TRBV5-4
D gene: TRBD2
CDR3 protein: CASSSGLDSDTQYF
CDR3 DNA: TGTGCCAGCAGCTCGGGACTAGATTCAGATACGCAGTATTTT